The source of this T cell receptor beta chain is a study of cytomegalovirus exposure and HLA in healthy donors. Overall study findings and caveats: Further analysis was carried out later, and it showed several of the most significant clusters appearing linked to common viral pathogens.

This clone has just a few counts. Its matching antigen is unknown. V dropped 6 bases and J dropped 2; count of bases not matched to a gene: 6. Germline CDR1 SGHRS, CDR2 YFSETQ. CDR3 length equals 15 residues. The PCR used 60 Vbeta and 13 Jbeta primers. Clones were read by immunoSEQ multiplex PCR, and TCRdb kept only the in-frame ones, dropping some. The sample records more than 80,000 clones, 78% being singletons. The source is a middle-aged woman in good health and CMV-seropositive. The chain uses TRBV5-1 and TRBJ2-1; 9 bases map to TRBD2. What was sequenced was PBMCs. DNA of the CDR3: TGCGCCAGCACCATAGCGGGAGTAGCCTACAATGAGCAGTTCTTC. Protein product: CASTIAGVAYNEQFF.